Following are 10 T cell receptor beta chains from one sample sequenced in a study of blood T cells in healthy people across ages. PCR was performed a second time for about 7 to 12 cycles using a sample-barcoded 5' primer and a J-beta primer mix. TCRdb processed the 5' RACE reads anew with MiXCR; each CDR3 protein has one entry. This repertoire shows hundreds of thousands of distinct CDR3 sequences, roughly 35% found once; its top ten account for approximately 12%. Sequencing input: blood. The receptors stem from a man between 18 and 29 years old in good health.

The genes are TRBV19 and TRBJ1-1; 8 bases are shared with TRBD1. CDR1 LNHDA and CDR2 SQIVND come from the germline V gene (reference sequence). The CDR3 covers 14 residues. Trimming at V came to 6 bases and at J to 3 bases, leaving 6 bases not matched to a gene. CDR3 in amino acids: CASSPTGVYTEAFF. The CDR3 DNA follows: TGTGCCAGTAGCCCGACAGGGGTGTACACTGAAGCTTTCTTT.

The rearrangement links TRBV20-1 to TRBJ2-5; D is undetermined. Trimming cost V 1 base and J 2 bases, with 14 bases left between them. The CDR3 runs 15 residues. The germline V gene has CDR1 DFQATT and CDR2 SNEGSKA (reference sequence). The CDR3 DNA sequence: TGCAGTGCTAGAGGAATATGGCCAGCTCAAGAGACCCAGTACTTC. Translation gives CSARGIWPAQETQYF.

This clonotype was seen more than once but under ten times. This chain links TRBV4-1 with TRBJ1-5; TRBD1 matches 9 bases. CDR1 MGHRA and CDR2 YSYEKL come from the germline V gene. The V gene end was trimmed by 4 bases and the J gene end by 6 bases; junction bases not matched to a gene: 7. The CDR3 has 15 amino acids. The CDR3 DNA reads as TGCGCCAGCAGCCCCCGGACAGGGGAGGCTCAGCCCCAGCATTTT. This translates into CASSPRTGEAQPQHF.

This clonotype was observed at least ten times. Sequence at one end of the junction differs from germline and may be a read error. The V gene is TRBV5-1, the J gene TRBJ1-1, with 8 bases lining up with TRBD1. Germline V gives CDR1 SGHRS, CDR2 YFSETQ. CDR3 length: 13 amino acids. The CDR3 sequence is CASSLDRDTEAFF. The DNA of the CDR3 is TGTGCCAGCAGCCTGGACAGGGACACTGAAGCTTTCTTT.

The genes are TRBV29-1 and TRBJ2-2; TRBD1 is a possible D gene (6 bases). V was pared by 6 bases and J by 4 bases, with 12 bases between. Germline values: CDR1 SQVTM, CDR2 ANQGSEA. This CDR3 is 13 amino acids long. CDR3 coding DNA: TGCAGCGTCGGACAGATTTCCACCGGGGAGCTGTTTTTT. Translated, it gives CSVGQISTGELFF.

For this clonotype: A single base separates this from a much larger clone, so it may be a read error. This chain connects TRBV10-3 to TRBJ2-3; 8 bases align to TRBD1. CDR3 length: 14 amino acids. CDR1 is ENHRY, CDR2 SYGVKD, per germline. V shed 6 bases, J shed 5 bases, and the junction held 7 bases outside the gene matches. CDR3 bases: TGTGCCATCAGCGGACAGGGCGATCGAGATACGCAGTATTTT. It translates to CAISGQGDRDTQYF.

The rearrangement links TRBV9 to TRBJ1-2, with TRBD1 identical over 12 bases. The CDR3 spans 18 residues. Germline CDR1 SGDLS, CDR2 YYNGEE. The junction had 16 bases not matched to a gene; V was cut back by 2 bases and J by 8 bases. The CDR3: CASSVLPGTGGIPSGYTF. In DNA, the CDR3 is TGTGCCAGCAGCGTTTTACCCGGGACAGGGGGCATTCCGTCCGGCTACACCTTC.

This clonotype was detected only a few times. This chain connects TRBV4-3 to TRBJ1-4; no firm D call. Trimming took 2 bases from V and 2 from J, leaving 9 bases between them. Per the germline V gene, CDR1 is LGHNA and CDR2 is YSLEER. The CDR3 runs 15 residues. The CDR3 DNA reads TGCGCCAGCAGCCAACCAAGGGAGACTAATGAAAAACTGTTTTTT. It specifies CASSQPRETNEKLFF.

Ten or more counts support this clonotype. The chain links TRBV5-1 to TRBJ2-1, with 10 bases fitting TRBD1. Losses at the gene ends were 3 bases for V and 9 bases for J; bases not matched to a gene: 6. The germline V gene encodes CDR1 SGHRS and CDR2 YFSETQ. CDR3 size: 14 residues. The CDR3 spells CASSSTTGGGEQFF. In nucleotides, the CDR3 is TGCGCCAGCAGCTCCACGACAGGGGGCGGTGAGCAGTTCTTC.

The chain combines TRBV7-2 with TRBJ1-1, with a weak D call TRBD1 (5 bases). The CDR3 sequence is 18 residues long. Deletions cut 4 bases from V and 7 bases from J, with 28 bases between. From germline, CDR1 is SGHTA and CDR2 FQGNSA. This chain's CDR3 is CASSSEGRGVKLKLEAFF. CDR3 nucleotide sequence: TGTGCCAGCAGCTCCGAAGGGCGGGGGGTAAAACTAAAGCTTGAAGCTTTCTTT.